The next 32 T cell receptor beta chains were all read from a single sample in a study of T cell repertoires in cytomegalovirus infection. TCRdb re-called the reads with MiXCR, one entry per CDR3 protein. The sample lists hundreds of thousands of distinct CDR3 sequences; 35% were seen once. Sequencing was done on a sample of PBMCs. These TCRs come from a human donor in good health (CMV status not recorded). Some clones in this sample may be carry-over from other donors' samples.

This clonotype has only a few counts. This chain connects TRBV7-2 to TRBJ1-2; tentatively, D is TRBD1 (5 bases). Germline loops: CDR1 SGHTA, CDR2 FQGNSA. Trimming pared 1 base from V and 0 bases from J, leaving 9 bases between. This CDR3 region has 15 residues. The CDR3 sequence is CASSLDRGTNYGYTF. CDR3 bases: TGTGCCAGCAGCTTAGATCGGGGGACTAACTATGGCTACACCTTC.

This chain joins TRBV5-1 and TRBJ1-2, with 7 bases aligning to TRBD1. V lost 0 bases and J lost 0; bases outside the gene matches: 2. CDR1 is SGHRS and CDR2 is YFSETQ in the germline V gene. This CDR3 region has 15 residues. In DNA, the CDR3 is TGCGCCAGCAGCTTGGTTGGACAGGCTAACTATGGCTACACCTTC. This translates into CASSLVGQANYGYTF.

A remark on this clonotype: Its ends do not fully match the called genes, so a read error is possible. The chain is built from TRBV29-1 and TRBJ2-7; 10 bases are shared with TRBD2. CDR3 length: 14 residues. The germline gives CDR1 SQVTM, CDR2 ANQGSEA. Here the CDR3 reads CSVASGRAYVEPYF. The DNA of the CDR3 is TGCAGCGTTGCCAGCGGGAGGGCCTATGTCGAGCCGTACTTC.

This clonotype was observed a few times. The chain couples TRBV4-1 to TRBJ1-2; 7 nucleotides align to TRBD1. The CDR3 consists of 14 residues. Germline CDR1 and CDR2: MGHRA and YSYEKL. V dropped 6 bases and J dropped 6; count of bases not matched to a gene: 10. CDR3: CASSRQGIFDGYTF. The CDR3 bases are TGCGCCAGCAGTCGACAGGGTATCTTCGATGGCTACACCTTC.

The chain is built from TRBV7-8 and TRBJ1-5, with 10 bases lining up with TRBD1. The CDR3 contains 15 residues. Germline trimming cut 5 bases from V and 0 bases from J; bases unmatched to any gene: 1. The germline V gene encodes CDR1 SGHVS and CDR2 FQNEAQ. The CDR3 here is CASSGTGDSNQPQHF. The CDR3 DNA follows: TGTGCCAGCAGCGGGACAGGGGATAGCAATCAGCCCCAGCATTTT. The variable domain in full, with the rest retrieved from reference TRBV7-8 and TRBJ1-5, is GAGVSQSPRYKVAKRGQDVALRCDPISGHVSLFWYQQALGQGPEFLTYFQNEAQLDKSGLPSDRFFAERPEGSVSTLKIQRTQQEDSAVYLCASSGTGDSNQPQHFGDGTRLSIL.

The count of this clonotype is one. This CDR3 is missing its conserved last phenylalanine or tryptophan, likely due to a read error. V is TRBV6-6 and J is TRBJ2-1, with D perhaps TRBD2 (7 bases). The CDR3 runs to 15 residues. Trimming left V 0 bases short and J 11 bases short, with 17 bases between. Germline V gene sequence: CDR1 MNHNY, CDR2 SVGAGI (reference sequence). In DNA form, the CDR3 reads TGTGCCAGCAGTTACTCGGGCGGGGGCTATACTCAGCAGTTCTTA. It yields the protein CASSYSGGGYTQQFL.

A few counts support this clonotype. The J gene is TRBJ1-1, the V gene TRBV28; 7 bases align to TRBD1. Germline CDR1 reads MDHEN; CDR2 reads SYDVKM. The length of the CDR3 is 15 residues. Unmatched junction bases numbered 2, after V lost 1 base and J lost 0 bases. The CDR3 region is CASSLSDRMNTEAFF. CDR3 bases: TGTGCCAGCAGTTTATCGGACAGGATGAACACTGAAGCTTTCTTT.

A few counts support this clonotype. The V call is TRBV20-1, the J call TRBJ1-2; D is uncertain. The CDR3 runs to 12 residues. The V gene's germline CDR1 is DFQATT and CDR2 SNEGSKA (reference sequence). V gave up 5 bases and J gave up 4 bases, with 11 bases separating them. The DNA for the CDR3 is TGCAGTGCTCCCCCCGCCCTCTATGGCTACACCTTC. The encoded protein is CSAPPALYGYTF.

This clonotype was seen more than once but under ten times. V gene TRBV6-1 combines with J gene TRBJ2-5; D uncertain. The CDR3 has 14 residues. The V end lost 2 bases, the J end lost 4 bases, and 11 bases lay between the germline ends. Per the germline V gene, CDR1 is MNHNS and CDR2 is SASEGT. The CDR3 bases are TGTGCCAGCAGTGAACGGCGCGTAGCAGAGACCCAGTACTTC. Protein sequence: CASSERRVAETQYF.

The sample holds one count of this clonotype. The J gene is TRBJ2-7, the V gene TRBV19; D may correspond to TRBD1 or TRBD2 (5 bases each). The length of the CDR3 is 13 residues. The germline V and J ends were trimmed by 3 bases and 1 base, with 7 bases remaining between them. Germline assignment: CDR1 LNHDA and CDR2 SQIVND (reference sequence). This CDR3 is CASSMRGSYEQYF. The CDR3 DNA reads TGTGCCAGTAGTATGAGGGGTTCCTACGAGCAGTACTTC.

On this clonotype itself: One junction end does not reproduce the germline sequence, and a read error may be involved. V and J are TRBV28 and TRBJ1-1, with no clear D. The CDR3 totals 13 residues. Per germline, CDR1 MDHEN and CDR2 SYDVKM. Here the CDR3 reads CASSFNPNTESFF. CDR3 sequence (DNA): TGTGCCAGCAGTTTTAATCCGAACACTGAATCTTTCTTT.

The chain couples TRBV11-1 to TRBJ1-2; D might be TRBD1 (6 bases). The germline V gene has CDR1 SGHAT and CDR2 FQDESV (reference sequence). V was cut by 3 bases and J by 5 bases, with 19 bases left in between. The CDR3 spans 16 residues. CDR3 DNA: TGTGCCAGCAGCTTCCGTGGGGGGCCCAGCAGTTATGGCTACACCTTC. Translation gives CASSFRGGPSSYGYTF.

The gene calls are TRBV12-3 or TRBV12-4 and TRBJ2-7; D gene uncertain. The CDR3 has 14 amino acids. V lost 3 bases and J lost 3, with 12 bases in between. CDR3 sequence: CASSLTDGIYEQYF. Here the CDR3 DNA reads TGTGCCAGCAGTTTGACTGACGGAATCTACGAGCAGTACTTC.

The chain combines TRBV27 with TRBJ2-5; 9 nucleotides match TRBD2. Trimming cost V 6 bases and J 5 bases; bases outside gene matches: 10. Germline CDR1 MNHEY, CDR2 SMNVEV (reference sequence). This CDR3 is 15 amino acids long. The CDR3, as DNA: TGTGCCAGCAGGCCTACTGGGACTAGCAGTGAGACCCAGTACTTC. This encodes CASRPTGTSSETQYF.

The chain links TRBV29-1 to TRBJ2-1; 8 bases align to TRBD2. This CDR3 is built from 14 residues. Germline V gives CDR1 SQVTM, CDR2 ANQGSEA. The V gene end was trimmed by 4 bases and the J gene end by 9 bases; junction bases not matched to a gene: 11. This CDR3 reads CSVGGLAGSFEQFF. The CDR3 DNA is TGCAGCGTTGGGGGGCTAGCGGGCTCTTTTGAGCAGTTCTTC.

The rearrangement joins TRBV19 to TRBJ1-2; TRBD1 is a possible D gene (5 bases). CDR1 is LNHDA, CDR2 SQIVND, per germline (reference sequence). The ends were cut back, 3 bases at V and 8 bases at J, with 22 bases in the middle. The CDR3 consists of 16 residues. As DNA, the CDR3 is TGTGCCAGTAGTATCGATCCTTCGGCAGGGTCTCTAGGCTACACCTTC. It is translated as CASSIDPSAGSLGYTF.

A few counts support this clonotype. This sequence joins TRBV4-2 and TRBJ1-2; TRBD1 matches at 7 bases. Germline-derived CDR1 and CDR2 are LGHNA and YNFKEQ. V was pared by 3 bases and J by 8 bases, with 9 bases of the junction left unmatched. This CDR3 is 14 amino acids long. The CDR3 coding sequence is TGTGCCAGCAGCCAGGGCAGGGGGATGAGAGGCTACACCTTC. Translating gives CASSQGRGMRGYTF.

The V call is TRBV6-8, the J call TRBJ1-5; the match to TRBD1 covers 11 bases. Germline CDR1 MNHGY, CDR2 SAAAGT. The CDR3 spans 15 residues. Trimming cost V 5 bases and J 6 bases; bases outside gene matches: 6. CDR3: CASSLDRGQSQPQHF. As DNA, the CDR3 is TGTGCCAGCAGTCTGGACAGGGGGCAAAGTCAGCCCCAGCATTTT.

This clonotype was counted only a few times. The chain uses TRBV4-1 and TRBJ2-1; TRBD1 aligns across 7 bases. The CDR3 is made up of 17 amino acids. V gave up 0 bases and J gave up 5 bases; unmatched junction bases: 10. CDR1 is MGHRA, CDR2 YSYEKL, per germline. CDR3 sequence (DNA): TGCGCCAGCAGCCAAGAGGTCGAGGGGGCGGCCCACAATGAGCAGTTCTTC. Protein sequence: CASSQEVEGAAHNEQFF.

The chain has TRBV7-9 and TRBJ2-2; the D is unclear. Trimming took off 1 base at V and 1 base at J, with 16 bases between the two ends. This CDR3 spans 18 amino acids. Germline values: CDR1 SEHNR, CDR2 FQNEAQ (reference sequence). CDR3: CASSLGAVSGRNTGELFF. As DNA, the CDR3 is TGTGCCAGCAGCTTAGGTGCCGTTTCGGGCCGGAACACCGGGGAGCTGTTTTTT.

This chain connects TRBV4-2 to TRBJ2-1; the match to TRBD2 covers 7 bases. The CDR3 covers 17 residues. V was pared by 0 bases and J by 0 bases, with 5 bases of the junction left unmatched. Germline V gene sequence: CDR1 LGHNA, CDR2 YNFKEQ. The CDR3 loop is CASSQEASGSSYNEQFF. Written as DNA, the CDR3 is TGTGCCAGCAGCCAAGAGGCTAGCGGCAGCTCCTACAATGAGCAGTTCTTC.

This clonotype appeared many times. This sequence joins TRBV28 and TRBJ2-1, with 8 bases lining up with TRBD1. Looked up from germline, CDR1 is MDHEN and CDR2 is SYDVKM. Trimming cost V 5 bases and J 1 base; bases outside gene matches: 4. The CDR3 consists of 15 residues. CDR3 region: CASSTRQGSYNEQFF. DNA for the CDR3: TGTGCCAGCAGTACAAGACAGGGGTCCTACAATGAGCAGTTCTTC.

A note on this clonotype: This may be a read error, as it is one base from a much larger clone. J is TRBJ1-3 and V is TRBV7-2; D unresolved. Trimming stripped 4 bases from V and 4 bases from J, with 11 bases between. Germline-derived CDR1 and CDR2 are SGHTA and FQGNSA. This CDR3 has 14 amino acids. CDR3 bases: TGTGCCAGCAGCTCGGCCATGGGCGGAAACACCATATATTTT. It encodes CASSSAMGGNTIYF.

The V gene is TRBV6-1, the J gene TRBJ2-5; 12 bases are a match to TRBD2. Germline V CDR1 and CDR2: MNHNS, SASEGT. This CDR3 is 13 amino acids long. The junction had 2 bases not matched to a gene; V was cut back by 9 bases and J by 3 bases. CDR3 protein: CASLAGGKETQYF. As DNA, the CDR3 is TGTGCCAGTCTAGCGGGAGGGAAAGAGACCCAGTACTTC.

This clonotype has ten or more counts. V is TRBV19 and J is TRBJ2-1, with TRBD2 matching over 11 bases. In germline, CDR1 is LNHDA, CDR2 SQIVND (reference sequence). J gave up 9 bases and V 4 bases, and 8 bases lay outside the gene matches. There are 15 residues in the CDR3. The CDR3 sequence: CASSTGLAGGGEQFF. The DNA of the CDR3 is TGTGCCAGTAGTACCGGACTAGCGGGCGGTGGTGAGCAGTTCTTC.

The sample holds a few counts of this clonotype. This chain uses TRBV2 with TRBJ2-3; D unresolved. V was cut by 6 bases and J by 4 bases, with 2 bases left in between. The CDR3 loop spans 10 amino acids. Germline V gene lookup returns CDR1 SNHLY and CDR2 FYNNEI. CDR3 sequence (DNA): TGTGCCAGCAGGTCAGATACGCAGTATTTT. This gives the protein CASRSDTQYF.

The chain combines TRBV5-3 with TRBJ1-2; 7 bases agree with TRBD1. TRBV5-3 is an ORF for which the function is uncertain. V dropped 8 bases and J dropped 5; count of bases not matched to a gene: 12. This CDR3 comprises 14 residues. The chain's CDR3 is CASSPGTEPYGYTF. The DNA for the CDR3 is TGTGCCAGCAGCCCCGGGACAGAACCTTATGGCTACACCTTC.

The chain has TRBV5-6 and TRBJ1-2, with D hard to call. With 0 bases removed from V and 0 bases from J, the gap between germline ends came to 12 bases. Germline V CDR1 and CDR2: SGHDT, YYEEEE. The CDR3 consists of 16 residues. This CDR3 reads CASSLGWQLSNYGYTF. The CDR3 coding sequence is TGTGCCAGCAGCTTGGGTTGGCAGCTTTCTAACTATGGCTACACCTTC. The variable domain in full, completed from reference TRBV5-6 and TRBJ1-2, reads DAGVTQSPTHLIKTRGQQVTLRCSPKSGHDTVSWYQQALGQGPQFIFQYYEEEERQRGNFPDRFSGHQFPNYSSELNVNALLLGDSALYLCASSLGWQLSNYGYTFGSGTRLTVV.

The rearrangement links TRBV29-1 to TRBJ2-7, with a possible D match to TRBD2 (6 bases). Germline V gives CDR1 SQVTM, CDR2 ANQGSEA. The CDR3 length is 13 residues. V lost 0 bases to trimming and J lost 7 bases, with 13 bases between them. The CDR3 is CSVEDQQEGEQYF. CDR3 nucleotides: TGCAGCGTTGAAGACCAACAGGAGGGAGAGCAGTACTTC.

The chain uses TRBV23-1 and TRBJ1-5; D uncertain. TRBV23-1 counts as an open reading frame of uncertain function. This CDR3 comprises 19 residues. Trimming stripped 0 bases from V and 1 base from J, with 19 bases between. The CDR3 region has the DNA TGCGCCAGCAGTCAATCTCCCCGGGGTATTTTTGTGAGCAATCAGCCCCAGCATTTT. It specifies CASSQSPRGIFVSNQPQHF.

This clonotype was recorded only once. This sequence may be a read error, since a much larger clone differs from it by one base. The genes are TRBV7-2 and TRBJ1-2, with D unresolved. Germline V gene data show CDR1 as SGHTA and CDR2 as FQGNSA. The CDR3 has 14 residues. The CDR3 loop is CASRLARTFYGYTF. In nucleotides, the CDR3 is TGTGCCAGCAGATTAGCGCGTACATTCTATGGCTACACCTTC.

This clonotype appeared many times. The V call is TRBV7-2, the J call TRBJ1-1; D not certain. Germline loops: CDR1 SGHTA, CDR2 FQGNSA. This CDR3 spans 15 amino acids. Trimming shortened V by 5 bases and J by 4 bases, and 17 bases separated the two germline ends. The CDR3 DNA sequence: TGTGCCAGCAGCCGAGGCCTGTGGGGTTCCACTGAAGCTTTCTTT. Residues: CASSRGLWGSTEAFF.